This TCR beta chain came from a study of blood T cell repertoires in COVID-19 (dated by TCRdb to about 2020). Turning to the overall study: The collaborator samples originated in the United States, Italy and Spain and spanned the acute and convalescent phases of COVID-19. The prospective study material was composed of cDNA or gDNA derived from T cells, B-cell-depleted T cells, or PBMCs. The dataset comprised deeply sampled blood TCRbeta repertoires from subjects exposed to, actively infected with, or recovered from COVID-19. A freely available public database, intended as a resource for researchers studying the immune response to SARS-CoV-2, is where the repertoires were released. The samples were drawn from two sources: the first 160 participants of the ongoing ImmuneRACE study, and 1,254 subjects contributed by 6 global collaborators. Sample metadata almost always included a de-identified subject ID, COVID-19 status, age in years and sex. Where HLA class I and class II types were available, the types were taken from metadata supplied by the sample provider, not from assay-based typing. What the work shows at the level of the full study, not this receptor alone: The quantity of clinical and demographic metadata differed by source and by participant and was supplied without curation.

As for this clone: It lacks a known antigen. There are no base qualities to consult, and no much larger clone falls within one base.

The immunoSEQ Assay, a bias-controlled multiplex PCR, was used to amplify TCRbeta CDR3 regions from genomic DNA. As for how the authors treated the data: The number of nucleated cells in each sample was estimated by amplification of reference gene primers within the assay. To quantify the absolute abundance of each unique TCRbeta CDR3 rearrangement, sequence reads were collapsed and filtered. Productive Simpson clonality was computed per sample as the square root of Simpson's diversity index over productive rearrangements. TCRdb re-hosts the immuneACCESS table, in-frame sequences only. Its copies lack some clones; in the studies checked, an unresolved V gene accounts for under half of them, and the cause for the rest is not known. For V, J and clone size, that table is used; D and trimming come from the DNA. The sample yields tens of thousands of clones; 84% were counted once. Jointly, the top ten make up over 35% of the sample.

In the germline V gene, CDR1 corresponds to MNHNS and CDR2 to SASEGT. Taken from cysteine to phenylalanine, the CDR3 has 18 residues. Here the CDR3 DNA is all that survives: 54 bases in frame from base 1. After removal of 0 bases from V and 0 bases from J, the junction retains 6 bases not matched to a gene. Each collaborating institution followed its own protocols to collect whole blood in K2EDTA tubes. Collaborator samples were shipped for TCRbeta analysis as frozen whole blood, isolated PBMCs, or DNA extracted from either sample type. The specimen was peripheral blood. The sequence was obtained from a man between 65 and 85 years old with acute or convalescent COVID-19. Rearrangement joined TRBV6-1 to TRBJ2-7; 12 middle bases align to TRBD2. In nucleotides, the sequence is TGTGCCAGCAGTGAAGCGGGACCGGGACTAGCGGGCTCCTACGAGCAGTACTTC. This is translated as CASSEAGPGLAGSYEQYF.